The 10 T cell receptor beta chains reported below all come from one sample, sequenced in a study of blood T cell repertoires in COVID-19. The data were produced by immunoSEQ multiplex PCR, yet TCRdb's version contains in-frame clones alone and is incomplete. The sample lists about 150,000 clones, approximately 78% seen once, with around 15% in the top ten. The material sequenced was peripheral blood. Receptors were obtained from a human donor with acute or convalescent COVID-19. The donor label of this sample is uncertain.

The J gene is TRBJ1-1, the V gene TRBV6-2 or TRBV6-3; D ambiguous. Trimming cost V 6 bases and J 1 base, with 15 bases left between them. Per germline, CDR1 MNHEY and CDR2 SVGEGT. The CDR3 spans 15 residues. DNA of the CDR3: TGTGCCAGCAGCCCCCTCTCACAGAGGAACACTGAAGCTTTCTTT. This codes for CASSPLSQRNTEAFF.

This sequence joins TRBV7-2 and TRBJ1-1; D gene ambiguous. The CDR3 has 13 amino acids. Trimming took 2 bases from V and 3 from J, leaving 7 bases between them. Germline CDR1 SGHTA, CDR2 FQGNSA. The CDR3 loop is CASSLLDDTEAFF. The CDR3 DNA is TGTGCCAGCAGCTTATTAGATGACACTGAAGCTTTCTTT. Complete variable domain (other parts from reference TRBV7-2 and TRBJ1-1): GAGVSQSPSNKVTEKGKDVELRCDPISGHTALYWYRQSLGQGLEFLIYFQGNSAPDKSGLPSDRFSAERTGGSVSTLTIQRTQQEDSAVYLCASSLLDDTEAFFGQGTRLTVV.

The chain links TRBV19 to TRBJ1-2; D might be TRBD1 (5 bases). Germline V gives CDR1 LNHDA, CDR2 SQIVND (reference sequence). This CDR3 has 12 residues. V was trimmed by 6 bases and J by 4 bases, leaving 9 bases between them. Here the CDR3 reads CASRQDAYGYTF. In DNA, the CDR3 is TGTGCCAGTAGACAGGACGCCTATGGCTACACCTTC.

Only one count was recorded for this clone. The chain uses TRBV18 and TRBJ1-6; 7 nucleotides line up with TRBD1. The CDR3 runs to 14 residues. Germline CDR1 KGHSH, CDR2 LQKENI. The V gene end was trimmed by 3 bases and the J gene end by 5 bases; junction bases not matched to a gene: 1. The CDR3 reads CASSPDRDNSPLHF. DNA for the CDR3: TGTGCCAGCTCACCTGACAGGGATAATTCACCCCTCCACTTT.

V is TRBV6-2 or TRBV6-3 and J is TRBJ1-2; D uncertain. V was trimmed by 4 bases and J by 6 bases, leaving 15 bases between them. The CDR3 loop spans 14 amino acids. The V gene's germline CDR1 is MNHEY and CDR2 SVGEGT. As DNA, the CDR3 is TGTGCCAGCAGTTTATCACGGGGAACCCATGGCTACACCTTC. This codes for CASSLSRGTHGYTF.

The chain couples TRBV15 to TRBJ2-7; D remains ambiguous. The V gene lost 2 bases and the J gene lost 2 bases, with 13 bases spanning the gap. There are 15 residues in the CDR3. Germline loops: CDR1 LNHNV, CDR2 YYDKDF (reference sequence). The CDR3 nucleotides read TGTGCCACCAGCAGAACCCCCGACAAGACCTACGAGCAGTACTTC. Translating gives CATSRTPDKTYEQYF.

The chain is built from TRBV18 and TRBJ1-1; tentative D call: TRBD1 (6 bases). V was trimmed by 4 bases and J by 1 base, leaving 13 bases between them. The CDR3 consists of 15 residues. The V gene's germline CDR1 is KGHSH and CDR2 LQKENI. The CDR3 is CASSLKPQGNTEAFF. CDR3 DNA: TGTGCCAGCTCACTCAAGCCACAGGGGAACACTGAAGCTTTCTTT. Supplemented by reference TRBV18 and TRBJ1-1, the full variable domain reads NAGVMQNPRHLVRRRGQEARLRCSPMKGHSHVYWYRQLPEEGLKFMVYLQKENIIDESGMPKERFSAEFPKEGPSILRIQQVVRGDSAAYFCASSLKPQGNTEAFFGQGTRLTVV.

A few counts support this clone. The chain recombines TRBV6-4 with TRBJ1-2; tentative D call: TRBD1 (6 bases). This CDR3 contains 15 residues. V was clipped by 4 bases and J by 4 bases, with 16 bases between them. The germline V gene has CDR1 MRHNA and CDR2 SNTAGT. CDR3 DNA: TGTGCCAGCAGTGGGGGGCAGGGTGAGGGCTATGGCTACACCTTC. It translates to CASSGGQGEGYGYTF.

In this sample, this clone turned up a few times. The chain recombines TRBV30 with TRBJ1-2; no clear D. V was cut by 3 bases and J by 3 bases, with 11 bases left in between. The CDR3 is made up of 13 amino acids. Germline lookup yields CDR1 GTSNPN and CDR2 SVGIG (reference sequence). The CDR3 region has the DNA TGTGCCTGGAGCGCCGGTTTCCACTATGGCTACACCTTC. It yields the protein CAWSAGFHYGYTF.

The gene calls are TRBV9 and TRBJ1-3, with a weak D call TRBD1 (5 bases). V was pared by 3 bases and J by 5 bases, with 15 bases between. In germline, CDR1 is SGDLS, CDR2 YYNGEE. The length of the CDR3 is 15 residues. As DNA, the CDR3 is TGTGCCAGCAGCGGAAGAAAACAGGTTCGAAACACCATATATTTT. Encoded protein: CASSGRKQVRNTIYF.